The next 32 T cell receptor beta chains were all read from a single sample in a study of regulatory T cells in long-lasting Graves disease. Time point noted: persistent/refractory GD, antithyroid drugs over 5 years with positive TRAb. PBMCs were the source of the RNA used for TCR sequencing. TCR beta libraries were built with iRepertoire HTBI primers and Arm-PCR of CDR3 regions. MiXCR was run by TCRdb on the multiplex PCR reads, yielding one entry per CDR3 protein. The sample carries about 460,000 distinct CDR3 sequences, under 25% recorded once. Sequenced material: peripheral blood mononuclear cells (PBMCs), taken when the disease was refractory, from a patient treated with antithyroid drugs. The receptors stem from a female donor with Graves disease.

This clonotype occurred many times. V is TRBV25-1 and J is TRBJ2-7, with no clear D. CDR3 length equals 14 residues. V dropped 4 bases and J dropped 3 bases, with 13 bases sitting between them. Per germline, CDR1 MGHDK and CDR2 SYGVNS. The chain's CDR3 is CASSGKGVFYEQYF. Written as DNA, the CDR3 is TGTGCCAGCAGTGGTAAGGGCGTCTTCTACGAGCAGTACTTC.

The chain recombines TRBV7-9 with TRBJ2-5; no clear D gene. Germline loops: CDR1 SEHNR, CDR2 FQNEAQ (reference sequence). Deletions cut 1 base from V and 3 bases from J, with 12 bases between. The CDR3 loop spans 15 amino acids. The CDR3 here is CASSLVGSQEETQYF. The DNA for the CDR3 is TGTGCCAGCAGCTTAGTAGGCAGCCAGGAAGAGACCCAGTACTTC.

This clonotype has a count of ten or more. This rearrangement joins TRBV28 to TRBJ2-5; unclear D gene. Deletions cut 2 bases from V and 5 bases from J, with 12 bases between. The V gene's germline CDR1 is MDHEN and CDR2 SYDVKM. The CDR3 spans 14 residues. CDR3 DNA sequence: TGTGCCAGCAGTTTAGGGATAGGCCTGGAGACCCAGTACTTC. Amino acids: CASSLGIGLETQYF.

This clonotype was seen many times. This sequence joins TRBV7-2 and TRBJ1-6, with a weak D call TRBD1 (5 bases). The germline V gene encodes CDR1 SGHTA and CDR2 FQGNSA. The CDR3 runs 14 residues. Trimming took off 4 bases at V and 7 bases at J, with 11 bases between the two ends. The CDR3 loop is CASSSGTGNSPLHF. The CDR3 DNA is TGTGCCAGCAGCTCCGGGACGGGGAATTCACCCCTCCACTTT. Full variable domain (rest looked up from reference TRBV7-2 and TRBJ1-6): GAGVSQSPSNKVTEKGKDVELRCDPISGHTALYWYRQSLGQGLEFLIYFQGNSAPDKSGLPSDRFSAERTGGSVSTLTIQRTQQEDSAVYLCASSSGTGNSPLHFGNGTRLTVT.

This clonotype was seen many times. Here the CDR3 reads CASTPPLAGGGWYF. The CDR3 DNA reads TGTGCCAGCACCCCGCCGCTAGCGGGAGGGGGATGGTACTTC. The gene calls are TRBV28 and TRBJ2-5, with 12 bases that match TRBD2. V lost 7 bases and J lost 13; bases outside the gene matches: 13. The CDR3 has 14 amino acids. CDR1 is MDHEN and CDR2 is SYDVKM in the germline V gene.

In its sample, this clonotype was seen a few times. The CDR3 nucleotides read TGTGCCAGTAGCCTCAGTTCCCGGGGTGGAGGCGAGACCCAGTACTTC. Its protein is CASSLSSRGGGETQYF. V and J are TRBV19 and TRBJ2-5; tentative D call: TRBD2 (5 bases). The ends were cut back, 6 bases at V and 5 bases at J, with 22 bases in the middle. Germline assignment: CDR1 LNHDA and CDR2 SQIVND (reference sequence). The CDR3 sequence is 16 residues long.

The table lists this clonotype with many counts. The CDR3 region has the DNA TGTGCCAGCAGCTCCGGGACTTCGAGCTCCTACGAGCAGTACTTC. It yields the protein CASSSGTSSSYEQYF. The gene calls are TRBV7-2 and TRBJ2-7; D is perhaps TRBD2 (6 bases). The CDR3 covers 15 residues. V lost 4 bases to trimming and J lost 0 bases, with 13 bases between them. CDR1 is SGHTA and CDR2 is FQGNSA in the germline V gene.

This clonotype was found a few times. This CDR3 reads CASIPRGTGTGELFF. CDR3 bases: TGTGCCAGCATCCCACGCGGGACAGGGACCGGGGAGCTGTTTTTT. The chain carries TRBV6-1 and TRBJ2-2, with 9 bases matching TRBD1. Germline V gene sequence: CDR1 MNHNS, CDR2 SASEGT. The CDR3 sequence is 15 residues long. V lost 7 bases and J lost 5; bases outside the gene matches: 8.

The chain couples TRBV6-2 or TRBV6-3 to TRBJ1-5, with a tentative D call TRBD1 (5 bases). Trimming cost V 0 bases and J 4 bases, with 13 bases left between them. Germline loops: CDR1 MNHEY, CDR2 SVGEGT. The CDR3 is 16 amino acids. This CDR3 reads CASSYSSQGLNQPQHF. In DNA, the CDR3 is TGTGCCAGCAGTTACTCGAGCCAGGGCCTTAATCAGCCCCAGCATTTT.

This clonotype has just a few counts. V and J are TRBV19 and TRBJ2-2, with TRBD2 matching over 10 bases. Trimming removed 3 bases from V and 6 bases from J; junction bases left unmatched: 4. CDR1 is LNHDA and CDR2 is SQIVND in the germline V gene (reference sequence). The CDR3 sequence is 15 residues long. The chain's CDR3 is CASSIGAGGPGELFF. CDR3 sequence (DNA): TGTGCCAGTAGTATCGGAGCGGGGGGGCCCGGGGAGCTGTTTTTT.

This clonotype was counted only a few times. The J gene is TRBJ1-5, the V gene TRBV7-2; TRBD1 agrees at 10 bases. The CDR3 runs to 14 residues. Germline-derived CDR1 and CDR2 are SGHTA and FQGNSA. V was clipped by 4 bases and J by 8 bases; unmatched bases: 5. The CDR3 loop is CASSSWDRGEPQHF. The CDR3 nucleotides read TGTGCCAGCAGCTCTTGGGACAGGGGTGAGCCCCAGCATTTT.

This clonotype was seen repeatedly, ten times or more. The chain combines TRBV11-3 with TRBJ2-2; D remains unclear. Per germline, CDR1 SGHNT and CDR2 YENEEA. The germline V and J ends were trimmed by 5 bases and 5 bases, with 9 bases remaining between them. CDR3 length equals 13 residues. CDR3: CASSAYRTGELFF. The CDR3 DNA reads TGTGCCAGCAGCGCTTACCGGACCGGGGAGCTGTTTTTT.

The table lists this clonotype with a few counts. CDR3 sequence: CASSLVPGGEGNQPQHF. CDR3 bases: TGTGCCAGCAGCTTAGTCCCAGGGGGCGAAGGCAATCAGCCCCAGCATTTT. This chain uses TRBV7-9 with TRBJ1-5, with 8 bases fitting TRBD1. With V trimmed by 1 base and J by 2 bases, 7 bases remained unmatched. CDR1 is SEHNR and CDR2 is FQNEAQ in the germline V gene (reference sequence). CDR3 length: 17 residues.

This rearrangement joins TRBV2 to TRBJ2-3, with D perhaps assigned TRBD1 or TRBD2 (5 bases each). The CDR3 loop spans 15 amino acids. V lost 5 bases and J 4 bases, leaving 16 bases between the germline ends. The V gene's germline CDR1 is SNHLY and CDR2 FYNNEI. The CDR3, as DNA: TGTGCCAGCAGTCGGGGCCCGCGTCCCCCAGATACGCAGTATTTT. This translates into CASSRGPRPPDTQYF.

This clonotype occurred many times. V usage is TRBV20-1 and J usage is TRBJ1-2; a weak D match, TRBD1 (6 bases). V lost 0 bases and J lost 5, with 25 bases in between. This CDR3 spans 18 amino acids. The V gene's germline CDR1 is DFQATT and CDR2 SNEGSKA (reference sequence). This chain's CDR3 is CSARDSGDTLGPPYGYTF. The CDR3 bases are TGCAGTGCTAGAGATTCGGGGGACACACTCGGCCCACCTTATGGCTACACCTTC.

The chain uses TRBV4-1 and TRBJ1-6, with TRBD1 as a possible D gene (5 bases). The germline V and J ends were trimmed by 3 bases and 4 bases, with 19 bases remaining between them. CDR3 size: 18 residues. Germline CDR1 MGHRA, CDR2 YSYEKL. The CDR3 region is CASSHQRDLGSYNSPLHF. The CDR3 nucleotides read TGCGCCAGCAGCCACCAGAGGGACCTGGGGAGTTATAATTCACCCCTCCACTTT.

CDR3 nucleotide sequence: TGTGCCAGCAGTTATGGCCAATACCCCATGAACACTGAAGCTTTCTTT. It is translated as CASSYGQYPMNTEAFF. This chain uses TRBV6-5 with TRBJ1-1, with D unresolved. The CDR3 is 16 residues long. V lost 3 bases, J lost 0 bases, and 14 bases lay in between. The germline gives CDR1 MNHEY, CDR2 SVGAGI.

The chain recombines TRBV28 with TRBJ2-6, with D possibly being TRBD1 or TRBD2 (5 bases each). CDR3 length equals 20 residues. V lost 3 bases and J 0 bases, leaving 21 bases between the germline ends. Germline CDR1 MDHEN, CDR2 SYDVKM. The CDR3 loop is CASSFPLAAGSFSGANVLTF. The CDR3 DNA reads TGTGCCAGCAGTTTCCCCCTCGCCGCAGGGAGCTTCTCTGGGGCCAACGTCCTGACTTTC.

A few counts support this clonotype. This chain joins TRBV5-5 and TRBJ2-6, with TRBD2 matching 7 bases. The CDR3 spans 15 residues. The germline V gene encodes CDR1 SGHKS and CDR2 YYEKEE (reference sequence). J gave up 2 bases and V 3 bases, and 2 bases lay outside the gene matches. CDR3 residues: CASSWEGPGANVLTF. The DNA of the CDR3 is TGTGCCAGCAGCTGGGAGGGTCCTGGGGCCAACGTCCTGACTTTC.

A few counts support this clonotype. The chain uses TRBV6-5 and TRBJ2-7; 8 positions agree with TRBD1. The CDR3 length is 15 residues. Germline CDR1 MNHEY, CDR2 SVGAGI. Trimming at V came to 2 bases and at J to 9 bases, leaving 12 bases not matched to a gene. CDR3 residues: CASSYGPGQALGQYF. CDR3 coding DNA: TGTGCCAGCAGTTACGGACCGGGACAGGCGCTTGGGCAGTACTTC.

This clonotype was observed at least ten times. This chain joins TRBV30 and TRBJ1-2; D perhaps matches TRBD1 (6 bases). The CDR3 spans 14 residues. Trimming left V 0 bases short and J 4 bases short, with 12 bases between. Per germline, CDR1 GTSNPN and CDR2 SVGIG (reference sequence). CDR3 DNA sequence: TGTGCCTGGAGTGTACTAAGGGGGTCCTATGGCTACACCTTC. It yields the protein CAWSVLRGSYGYTF. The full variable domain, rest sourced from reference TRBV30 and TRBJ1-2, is SQTIHQWPATLVQPVGSPLSLECTVEGTSNPNLYWYRQAAGRGLQLLFYSVGIGQISSEVPQNLSASRPQDRQFILSSKKLLLSDSGFYLCAWSVLRGSYGYTFGSGTRLTVV.

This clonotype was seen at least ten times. The CDR3 nucleotides read TGTGCCAGCAGTTACAGGGGGCTTGATGAAAAACTGTTTTTT. The encoded protein is CASSYRGLDEKLFF. The chain couples TRBV12-3 or TRBV12-4 to TRBJ1-4; TRBD1 agrees at 9 bases. CDR3 size: 14 residues. J lost 6 bases, V lost 4 bases, and 3 bases had no gene match.

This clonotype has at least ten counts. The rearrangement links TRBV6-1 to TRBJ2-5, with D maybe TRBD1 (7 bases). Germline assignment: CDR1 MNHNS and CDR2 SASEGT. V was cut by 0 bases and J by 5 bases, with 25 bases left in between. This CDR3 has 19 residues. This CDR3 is CASSEALEGAREDLETQYF. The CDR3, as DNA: TGTGCCAGCAGTGAAGCGCTGGAGGGGGCGCGGGAAGATTTGGAGACCCAGTACTTC.

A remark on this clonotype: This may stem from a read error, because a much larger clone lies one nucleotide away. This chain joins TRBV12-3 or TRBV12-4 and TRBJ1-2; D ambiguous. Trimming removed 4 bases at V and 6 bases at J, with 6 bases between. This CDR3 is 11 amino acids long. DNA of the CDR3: TGTGCCAGCAGTTCGTCCCATGGCTACACCTTC. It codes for CASSSSHGYTF.

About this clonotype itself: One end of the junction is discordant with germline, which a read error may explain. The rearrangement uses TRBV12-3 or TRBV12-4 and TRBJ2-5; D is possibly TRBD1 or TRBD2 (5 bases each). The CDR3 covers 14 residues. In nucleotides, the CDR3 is TGTGCCATCAGTGAGGCCGGGACGGAAGAGACCCAGTACTTC. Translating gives CAISEAGTEETQYF.

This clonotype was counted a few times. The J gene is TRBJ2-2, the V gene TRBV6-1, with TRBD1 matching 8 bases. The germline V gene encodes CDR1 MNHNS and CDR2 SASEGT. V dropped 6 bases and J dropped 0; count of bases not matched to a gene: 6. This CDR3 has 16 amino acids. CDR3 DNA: TGTGCCAGCAGGCCAGGGGGCGTCGCGAACACCGGGGAGCTGTTTTTT. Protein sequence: CASRPGGVANTGELFF.

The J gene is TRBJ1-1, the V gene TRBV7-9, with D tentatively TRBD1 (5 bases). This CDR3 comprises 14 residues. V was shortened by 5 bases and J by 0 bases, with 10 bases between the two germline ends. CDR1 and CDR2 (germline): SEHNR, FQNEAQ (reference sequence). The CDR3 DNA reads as TGTGCCAGCAGCCAGACAGAAATGAACACTGAAGCTTTCTTT. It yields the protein CASSQTEMNTEAFF.

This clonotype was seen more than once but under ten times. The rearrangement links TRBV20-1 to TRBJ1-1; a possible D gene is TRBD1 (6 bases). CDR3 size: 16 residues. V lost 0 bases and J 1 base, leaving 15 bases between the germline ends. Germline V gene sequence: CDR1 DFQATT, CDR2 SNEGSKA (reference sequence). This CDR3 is CSARDSGTGKNTEAFF. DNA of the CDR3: TGCAGTGCTAGAGATAGTGGAACAGGGAAGAACACTGAAGCTTTCTTT.

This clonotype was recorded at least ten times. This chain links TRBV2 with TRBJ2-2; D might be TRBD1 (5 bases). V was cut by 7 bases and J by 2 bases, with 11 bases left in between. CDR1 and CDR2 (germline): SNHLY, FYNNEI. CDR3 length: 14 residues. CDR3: CASTLQENTGELFF. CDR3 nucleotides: TGTGCCAGCACCCTACAGGAAAACACCGGGGAGCTGTTTTTT. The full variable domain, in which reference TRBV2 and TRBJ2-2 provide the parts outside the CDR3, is EPEVTQTPSHQVTQMGQEVILRCVPISNHLYFYWYRQILGQKVEFLVSFYNNEISEKSEIFDDQFSVERPDGSNFTLKIRSTKLEDSAMYFCASTLQENTGELFFGEGSRLTVL.

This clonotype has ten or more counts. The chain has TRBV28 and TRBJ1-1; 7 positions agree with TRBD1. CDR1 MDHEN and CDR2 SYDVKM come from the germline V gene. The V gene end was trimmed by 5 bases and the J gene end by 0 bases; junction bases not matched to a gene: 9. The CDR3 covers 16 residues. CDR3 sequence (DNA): TGTGCCAGCAGTCCCATCCGGGACAGCCTGAACACTGAAGCTTTCTTT. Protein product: CASSPIRDSLNTEAFF.

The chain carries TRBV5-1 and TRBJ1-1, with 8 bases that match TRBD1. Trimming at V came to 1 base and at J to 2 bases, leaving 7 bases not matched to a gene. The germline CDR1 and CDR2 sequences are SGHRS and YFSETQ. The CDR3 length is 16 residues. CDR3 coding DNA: TGCGCCAGCAGCTTGCTCACAGGGGGGACAAACACTGAAGCTTTCTTT. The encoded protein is CASSLLTGGTNTEAFF.

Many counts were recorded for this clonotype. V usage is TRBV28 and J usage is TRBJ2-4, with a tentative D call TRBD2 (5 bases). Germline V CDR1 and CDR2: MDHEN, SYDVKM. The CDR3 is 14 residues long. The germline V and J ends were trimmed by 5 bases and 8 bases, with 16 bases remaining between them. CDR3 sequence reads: CASSTQDGMDIQYF. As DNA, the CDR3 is TGTGCCAGCAGTACCCAAGACGGGATGGACATTCAGTACTTC.